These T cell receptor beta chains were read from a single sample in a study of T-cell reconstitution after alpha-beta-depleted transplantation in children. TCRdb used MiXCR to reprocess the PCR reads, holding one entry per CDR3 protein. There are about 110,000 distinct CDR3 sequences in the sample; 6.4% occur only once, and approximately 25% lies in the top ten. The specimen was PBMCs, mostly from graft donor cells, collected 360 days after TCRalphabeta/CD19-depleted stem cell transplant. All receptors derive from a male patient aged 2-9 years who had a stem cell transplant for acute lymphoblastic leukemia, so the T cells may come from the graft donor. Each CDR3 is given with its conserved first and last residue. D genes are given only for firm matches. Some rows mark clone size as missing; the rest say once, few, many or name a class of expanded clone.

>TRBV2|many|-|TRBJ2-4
TGTGCCAGCAGTGAAACAGGCCGCACAAACATTCAGTACTTC
CASSETGRTNIQYF
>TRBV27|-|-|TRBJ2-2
TGTGCCAGCACCCCACTCCCCAACACCGGGGAGCTGTTTTTT
CASTPLPNTGELFF
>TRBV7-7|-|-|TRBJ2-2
TGTGCCAGCAGCGCCGGGACAACGAACACCGGGGAGCTGTTTTTT
CASSAGTTNTGELFF
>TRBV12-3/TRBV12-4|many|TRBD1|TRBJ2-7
TGTGCCAGCAGTTCGGCCCTACAGGGGCCCTCCTACGAGCAGTACTTC
CASSSALQGPSYEQYF
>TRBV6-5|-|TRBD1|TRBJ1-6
TGTGCCAGCAAACGGACAGGGGAAAATTCACCCCTCCACTTT
CASKRTGENSPLHF
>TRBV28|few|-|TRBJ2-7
TGTGCCAGCAGTTTACTAGCCAGAAACTACGAGCAGTACTTC
CASSLLARNYEQYF
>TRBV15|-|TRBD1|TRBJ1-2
TGTGCCACCAACAGGGGTGGAGATGGCTACACCTTC
CATNRGGDGYTF
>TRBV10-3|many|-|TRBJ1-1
TGTGCCATCAGTGAGAGGATCCTGAGGACTGAAGCTTTCTTT
CAISERILRTEAFF
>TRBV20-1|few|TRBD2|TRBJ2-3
TGCAGTGCTACGAAGGGACTAGCGGGGGGGCCAGGAGATACGCAGTATTTT
CSATKGLAGGPGDTQYF
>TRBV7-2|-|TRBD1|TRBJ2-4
TGTGCCAGCAGCTTAGCCCCGACAGGGAAGGTCAAAAACATTCAGTACTTC
CASSLAPTGKVKNIQYF
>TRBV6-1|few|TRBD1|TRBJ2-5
TGTGCCAGCAGTGCATCCCCTCCGCCGGGACAGGGATGGGAGACCCAGTACTTC
CASSASPPPGQGWETQYF
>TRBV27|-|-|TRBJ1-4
TGTGCCAGCGCGACGGGACACGGGACCGAAAAACTGTTTTTT
CASATGHGTEKLFF
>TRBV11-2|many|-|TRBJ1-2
TGTGCCAGCAGCTTAGATCCCTCAAGGGCAGGTACCAACTATGGCTACACCTTC
CASSLDPSRAGTNYGYTF
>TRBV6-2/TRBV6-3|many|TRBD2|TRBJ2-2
TGTGCCAGCAGCCGCCGTCCGAAACTAGCGGCCGGGGAGCTGTTTTTT
CASSRRPKLAAGELFF
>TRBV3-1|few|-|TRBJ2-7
TGTGCCAGCAGCCAATGGCTTACCTACGAGCAGTACTTC
CASSQWLTYEQYF
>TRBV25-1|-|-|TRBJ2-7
TGTGCCAGCAGTGAACCGGGACACTACGAGCAGTACTTC
CASSEPGHYEQYF
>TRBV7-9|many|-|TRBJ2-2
TGTGCCAGCAGGCCTCGGGTAACCGGGGAGCTGTTTTTT
CASRPRVTGELFF
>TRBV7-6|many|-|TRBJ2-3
TGTGCCAGCAGCTTAGCGGGGGGAGAGGGCACAGATACGCAGTATTTT
CASSLAGGEGTDTQYF
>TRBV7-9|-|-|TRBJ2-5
TGTGCCAGCAGCCCCGGAGTAGAGCTTAAGCGCCAAGAGACCCAGTACTTC
CASSPGVELKRQETQYF
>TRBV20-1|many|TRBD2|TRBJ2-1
TGCAGTGCTAGAGCCTCTAGCGGGAGTAGGAATGAGCAGTTCTTC
CSARASSGSRNEQFF
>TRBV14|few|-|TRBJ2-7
TGTGCCAGCAGCCAAGATGCGGGCAGGGGTGAACGATGGGGGCAAAAGCAGTACTTC
CASSQDAGRGERWGQKQYF
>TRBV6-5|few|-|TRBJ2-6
TGTGCCAGCAGTTGGGCTCCCTCTGGGGCCAACGTCCTGACTTTC
CASSWAPSGANVLTF
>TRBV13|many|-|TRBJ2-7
TGTGCCAGCAGCTTAGGAGAGTGGGGGGACTACGAGCAGTACTTC
CASSLGEWGDYEQYF
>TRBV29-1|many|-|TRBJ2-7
TGCAGCGTTGAAGATCAGACTAGTCGGTCCTACGAGCAGTACTTC
CSVEDQTSRSYEQYF
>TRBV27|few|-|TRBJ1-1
TGTGCCAGCAGTCCCCGGACTGATATGAACACTGAAGCTTTCTTT
CASSPRTDMNTEAFF
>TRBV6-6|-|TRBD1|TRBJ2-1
TGTGCCAGCAGTTACCGGCAGGGGGATGAGCAGTTCTTC
CASSYRQGDEQFF
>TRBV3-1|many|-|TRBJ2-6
TGTGCCAGCAGCCAAGATCGCGGAACTGGGGCCAACGTCCTGACTTTC
CASSQDRGTGANVLTF
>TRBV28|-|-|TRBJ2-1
TGTGCCAGCAGTCTAGACCCTCTAGGGCATGAGCAGTTCTTC
CASSLDPLGHEQFF
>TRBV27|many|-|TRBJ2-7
TGTGCCAGCAGTATCCACGACAGCTACGAGCAGTACTTC
CASSIHDSYEQYF
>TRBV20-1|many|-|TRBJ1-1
TGCAGTGCTAGAGGGGCAGGACGATCACCTCACACTGAAGCTTTCTTT
CSARGAGRSPHTEAFF
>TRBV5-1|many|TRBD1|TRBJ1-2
TGCGCCAGCAGCTTGTGGACAGGGGGATCTAGGGGCTACACCTTC
CASSLWTGGSRGYTF
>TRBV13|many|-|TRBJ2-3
TGTGCCAGCAGCCCGGAGCCTCCTTATACCAGCACAGATACGCAGTATTTT
CASSPEPPYTSTDTQYF
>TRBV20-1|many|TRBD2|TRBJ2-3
TGCAGTGCTAGAGATCTACTAGCGGGAACCACAGATACGCAGTATTTT
CSARDLLAGTTDTQYF
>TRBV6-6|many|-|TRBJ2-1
TGTGCCGGAGCGAACGCTATTAACAATGAGCAGTTCTTC
CAGANAINNEQFF
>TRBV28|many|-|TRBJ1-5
TGTGCCAGCAGTTTAAGACAGAGCAATCAGCCCCAGCATTTT
CASSLRQSNQPQHF
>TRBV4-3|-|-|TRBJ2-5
TGCGCCAGCAGCCAAGATCTTTTCGGATCCTCGGGGACCCAGTACTTC
CASSQDLFGSSGTQYF
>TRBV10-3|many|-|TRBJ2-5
TGTGCCATCAGTGAGTCCGACCCGGTAGGGGAGACCCAGTACTTC
CAISESDPVGETQYF
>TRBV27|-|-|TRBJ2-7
TGTGCCAGCAGTTGGGGCCCTATCACCTACGAGCAGTACTTC
CASSWGPITYEQYF
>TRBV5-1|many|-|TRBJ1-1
TGCGCCAGCAGACAGGGACCTGAAGCTTTCTTT
CASRQGPEAFF
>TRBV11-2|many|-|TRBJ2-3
TGTGCCAGCAGCTCAACGCCGTACACAGATACGCAGTATTTT
CASSSTPYTDTQYF
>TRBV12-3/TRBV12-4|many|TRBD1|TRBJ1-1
TGTGCCAGCGGGGGACAGCCGATTGGAGCTTTCTTT
CASGGQPIGAFF
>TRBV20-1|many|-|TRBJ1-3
TGCAGTGCTAGTCACCGGGGAAACACCATATATTTT
CSASHRGNTIYF
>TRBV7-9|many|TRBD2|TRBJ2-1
TGTGCCAGCAGCTTAGTGACTAGCCGTGAGCAGTTCTTC
CASSLVTSREQFF
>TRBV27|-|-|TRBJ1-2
TGTGCCAGCACCCCCGGTTGGGGCGCCGGTAACTATGGCTACACCTTC
CASTPGWGAGNYGYTF
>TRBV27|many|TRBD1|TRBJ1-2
TGTGCCAGCAGTGACCCGGGACAGGGAGCGGGCTACACCTTC
CASSDPGQGAGYTF